A single sample gave rise to the 32 T cell receptor beta chains below, sequenced in a study of blood T cell repertoires in COVID-19. Some clones are missing from TCRdb's copy, which holds only in-frame ones; the method was immunoSEQ multiplex PCR. Among about 300,000 clones listed, 87% were seen once. Sequenced input: peripheral blood. The receptors originated from a woman aged 40 to 50 who had recovered from COVID-19.

V gene TRBV5-1 combines with J gene TRBJ2-1, with 11 positions matching TRBD2. The CDR3 is 15 residues long. V shed 4 bases, J shed 4 bases, and the junction held 4 bases outside the gene matches. Looked up from germline, CDR1 is SGHRS and CDR2 is YFSETQ. In DNA form, the CDR3 reads TGCGCCAGCAGCCCTAGCGGGGGGCTATACAATGAGCAGTTCTTC. This gives the protein CASSPSGGLYNEQFF.

This rearrangement joins TRBV5-1 to TRBJ1-2, with 7 bases identical to TRBD1. CDR3 size: 15 residues. The V segment lost 2 bases and the J segment 3 bases; nucleotides outside the gene matches: 7. Looked up from germline, CDR1 is SGHRS and CDR2 is YFSETQ. The CDR3 protein is CASSLGTAVDYGYTF. The CDR3 bases are TGCGCCAGCAGCTTAGGGACAGCAGTAGACTATGGCTACACCTTC.

The rearrangement links TRBV23-1 to TRBJ1-2; 9 nucleotides agree with TRBD1. TRBV23-1 is an open reading frame whose function is uncertain. This CDR3 has 20 amino acids. V lost 10 bases, J lost 1 base, and 25 bases stayed unmatched. CDR3 DNA sequence: TGCGCCACTAGCAGTCAATCGGGCAGAGTCCGGGACAGGGTTAACTATGGCTACACCTTC. This codes for CATSSQSGRVRDRVNYGYTF.

The chain carries TRBV10-2 and TRBJ2-7; 10 bases align to TRBD1. V dropped 3 bases and J dropped 2; count of bases not matched to a gene: 7. The CDR3 has 16 residues. Germline V gene sequence: CDR1 WSHSY, CDR2 SAAADI. CDR3 in DNA: TGCGCCAGCAGTGATCTAAGGGACAGGGGACCCTACGAGCAGTACTTC. Residues: CASSDLRDRGPYEQYF.

The gene calls are TRBV7-2 and TRBJ1-5, with TRBD1 matching 10 bases. V lost 1 base and J lost 6; bases outside the gene matches: 3. The CDR3 is 15 amino acids. CDR1 and CDR2 (germline): SGHTA, FQGNSA. CDR3 nucleotides: TGTGCCAGCAGCTTAGTAGGGACAGGGGCTCAGCCCCAGCATTTT. This encodes CASSLVGTGAQPQHF.

This clone was counted between two and nine times. The V call is TRBV15, the J call TRBJ2-1; 9 nucleotides line up with TRBD2. The V gene's germline CDR1 is LNHNV and CDR2 YYDKDF (reference sequence). The V and J ends lost 7 bases and 4 bases, in that order; junction bases with no gene match: 14. The CDR3 has 17 amino acids. The CDR3, as DNA: TGTGCCACCACCAAGTACGCGGGGGGGCAGAGGTACAATGAGCAGTTCTTC. Protein product: CATTKYAGGQRYNEQFF.

J is TRBJ1-5 and V is TRBV6-2 or TRBV6-3; no reliable D call. From germline, CDR1 is MNHEY and CDR2 SVGEGT. The CDR3 has 14 amino acids. V shed 4 bases and J shed 0 bases, with 7 bases lying between them. The CDR3 spells CASSSGGSNQPQHF. The CDR3 nucleotides read TGTGCCAGCAGTTCCGGAGGTAGCAATCAGCCCCAGCATTTT.

J is TRBJ2-7 and V is TRBV5-1; 8 nucleotides line up with TRBD2. V dropped 0 bases and J dropped 4; count of bases not matched to a gene: 12. The CDR3 consists of 17 residues. Germline CDR1 is SGHRS and CDR2 is YFSETQ. The DNA of the CDR3 is TGCGCCAGCAGCTTGGCCCGGGGGGGGGCCATATTTTACGAGCAGTACTTC. It codes for CASSLARGGAIFYEQYF.

V is TRBV5-4 and J is TRBJ1-6; a weak D match, TRBD1 (5 bases). Germline V CDR1 and CDR2: SGHNT, YYREEE (reference sequence). With 4 bases removed from V and 0 bases from J, the gap between germline ends came to 11 bases. The CDR3 is 16 amino acids. The CDR3: CASSPRQPSYNSPLHF. The DNA of the CDR3 is TGTGCCAGCAGCCCACGACAGCCCTCCTATAATTCACCCCTCCACTTT.

In DNA form, the CDR3 reads TGTGCCAGCTCACCAGGAGGTATTAGCAATCAGCCCCAGCATTTT. Protein sequence: CASSPGGISNQPQHF. The chain links TRBV18 to TRBJ1-5; D is unresolved. Trimming took off 2 bases at V and 0 bases at J, with 8 bases between the two ends. Germline V gene data show CDR1 as KGHSH and CDR2 as LQKENI. The CDR3 has 15 amino acids.

J is TRBJ2-2 and V is TRBV19, with a weak D call TRBD1 (6 bases). This CDR3 spans 15 amino acids. V shed 1 base and J shed 4 bases, with 10 bases lying between them. Germline loops: CDR1 LNHDA, CDR2 SQIVND (reference sequence). The CDR3 sequence is CASSIVQGITGELFF. The DNA of the CDR3 is TGTGCCAGTAGTATAGTGCAGGGGATCACCGGGGAGCTGTTTTTT.

The rearrangement uses TRBV12-3 or TRBV12-4 and TRBJ2-5; D is ambiguous. V lost 3 bases and J lost 5, with 10 bases in between. This CDR3 is built from 13 residues. CDR3 nucleotides: TGTGCCAGCAGTTTCCCCCCGGAGGAGACCCAGTACTTC. This encodes CASSFPPEETQYF.

This chain uses TRBV10-3 with TRBJ2-7; no clear D. The CDR3 has 13 amino acids. Trimming shortened V by 8 bases and J by 6 bases, and 17 bases separated the two germline ends. In germline, CDR1 is ENHRY, CDR2 SYGVKD. The CDR3 nucleotides are TGTGCCATCGGCGGCCGAGATCTTACCGAGCAGTACTTC. As protein: CAIGGRDLTEQYF.

The rearrangement joins TRBV25-1 to TRBJ2-3, with D possibly being TRBD2 (6 bases). Germline assignment: CDR1 MGHDK and CDR2 SYGVNS. CDR3 length: 14 residues. Trimming removed 5 bases from V and 1 base from J, with 10 bases in between. CDR3 protein: CASSRGAGTDTQYF. The CDR3 coding sequence is TGTGCCAGCAGTCGCGGGGCTGGCACAGATACGCAGTATTTT.

This chain uses TRBV5-4 with TRBJ1-2; tentative D call: TRBD1 (6 bases). This CDR3 has 15 amino acids. The germline CDR1 and CDR2 sequences are SGHNT and YYREEE (reference sequence). V gave up 4 bases and J gave up 5 bases, with 18 bases separating them. CDR3 protein: CASSAVPGTPYGYTF. The CDR3 DNA is TGTGCCAGCAGCGCGGTGCCCGGGACACCTTATGGCTACACCTTC.

This clone was detected only once. This chain connects TRBV5-1 to TRBJ1-5, with TRBD1 matching 9 bases. J was trimmed by 7 bases and V by 2 bases; bases with no gene match: 4. The length of the CDR3 is 14 residues. Per the germline V gene, CDR1 is SGHRS and CDR2 is YFSETQ. CDR3 nucleotide sequence: TGCGCCAGCAGCTTTACAGGGGGCGAGCAGCCCCAGCATTTT. Protein: CASSFTGGEQPQHF.

The rearrangement uses TRBV11-2 and TRBJ1-2; D ambiguous. V was shortened by 5 bases and J by 3 bases, with 13 bases between the two germline ends. Germline CDR1 is SGHAT and CDR2 is FQNNGV. This CDR3 has 14 residues. CDR3 residues: CASSRGLVDYGYTF. The CDR3 DNA reads as TGTGCCAGCAGCCGCGGACTCGTTGACTATGGCTACACCTTC.

The V gene is TRBV20-1, the J gene TRBJ2-1; the D is unclear. V was pared by 3 bases and J by 7 bases, with 16 bases between. The CDR3 runs to 14 residues. CDR1 and CDR2 from the germline V gene are DFQATT and SNEGSKA (reference sequence). The CDR3 region has the DNA TGCAGTGCTAGTTTGGGCGTCGGATGGAATGAGCAGTTCTTC. Its translation is CSASLGVGWNEQFF.

This clone was seen only a few times. This chain links TRBV9 with TRBJ1-6, with 9 bases fitting TRBD1. This CDR3 spans 17 amino acids. The germline V gene has CDR1 SGDLS and CDR2 YYNGEE. With 3 bases clipped from V and 8 bases from J, the junction kept 12 bases outside the gene matches. CDR3 residues: CASSEAAGGQGDSPLHF. The CDR3, as DNA: TGTGCCAGCAGCGAGGCGGCAGGGGGACAGGGAGATTCACCCCTCCACTTT. The full variable domain, its missing parts supplied by reference TRBV9 and TRBJ1-6, is DSGVTQTPKHLITATGQRVTLRCSPRSGDLSVYWYQQSLDQGLQFLIQYYNGEERAKGNILERFSAQQFPDLHSELNLSSLELGDSALYFCASSEAAGGQGDSPLHFGNGTRLTVT.

V is TRBV30 and J is TRBJ1-3; no definite D call. This CDR3 spans 12 amino acids. The germline V and J ends were trimmed by 4 bases and 4 bases, with 8 bases remaining between them. Germline V gene data show CDR1 as GTSNPN and CDR2 as SVGIG (reference sequence). In DNA form, the CDR3 reads TGTGCCTGGACCCACGGGGGAAACACCATATATTTT. Translation gives CAWTHGGNTIYF. The full variable domain, completed using reference TRBV30 and TRBJ1-3, is SQTIHQWPATLVQPVGSPLSLECTVEGTSNPNLYWYRQAAGRGLQLLFYSVGIGQISSEVPQNLSASRPQDRQFILSSKKLLLSDSGFYLCAWTHGGNTIYFGEGSWLTVV.

This clone was observed a handful of times. This chain's CDR3 is CASSSPAGPPVGTEAFF. DNA for the CDR3: TGTGCCAGCAGCTCCCCAGCGGGCCCTCCAGTTGGTACTGAAGCTTTCTTT. V is TRBV7-9 and J is TRBJ1-1; D gene ambiguous. The ends were cut back, 4 bases at V and 5 bases at J, with 23 bases in the middle. Germline V gene lookup returns CDR1 SEHNR and CDR2 FQNEAQ (reference sequence). The CDR3 length is 17 residues.

J is TRBJ2-7 and V is TRBV7-8; 9 bases agree with TRBD1. Germline values: CDR1 SGHVS, CDR2 FQNEAQ. With 4 bases clipped from V and 1 base from J, the junction kept 11 bases outside the gene matches. The CDR3 spans 17 residues. The CDR3 sequence is CASSWVTEGTGSYEQYF. CDR3 DNA sequence: TGTGCCAGCAGCTGGGTGACCGAGGGGACAGGGTCCTACGAGCAGTACTTC.

The rearrangement uses TRBV6-5 and TRBJ1-2; 9 bases are shared with TRBD1. V lost 6 bases to trimming and J lost 7 bases; unmatched junction nucleotides: 12. The CDR3 covers 15 residues. Germline loops: CDR1 MNHEY, CDR2 SVGAGI. CDR3 in DNA: TGTGCCAGCAGAAGCTCCGGGACAGGGTTGAGTGGCTACACCTTC. It encodes CASRSSGTGLSGYTF.

The chain couples TRBV4-1 to TRBJ1-1; D gene unclear. The V and J ends lost 1 base and 5 bases respectively, with 11 bases between them. The CDR3 spans 14 residues. Germline V lookup: CDR1 MGHRA, CDR2 YSYEKL. For the CDR3, the DNA is TGCGCCAGCAGCCAAGGATCACGGTATACTGAAGCTTTCTTT. Its translation: CASSQGSRYTEAFF.

V and J are TRBV25-1 and TRBJ2-1, with TRBD1 matching 9 bases. The junction had 9 bases not matched to a gene; V was cut back by 7 bases and J by 5 bases. Per germline, CDR1 MGHDK and CDR2 SYGVNS. This CDR3 is 15 amino acids long. The CDR3 loop is CASNTGQGLNNEQFF. The CDR3 DNA sequence: TGTGCCAGCAACACCGGACAGGGGCTCAACAATGAGCAGTTCTTC. Together with reference TRBV25-1 and TRBJ2-1, the CDR3 gives the full variable domain: EADIYQTPRYLVIGTGKKITLECSQTMGHDKMYWYQQDPGMELHLIHYSYGVNSTEKGDLSSESTVSRIRTEHFPLTLESARPSHTSQYLCASNTGQGLNNEQFFGPGTRLTVL.

The DNA for the CDR3 is TGTGCCAGCAGCAGCCTGCCGGCAGGGGGCTTGTATGGCTACACCTTC. Its translation is CASSSLPAGGLYGYTF. The chain links TRBV3-1 (or the pseudogene TRBV3-2) to TRBJ1-2; 8 nucleotides match TRBD1. With V trimmed by 5 bases and J by 5 bases, 13 bases remained unmatched. The CDR3 has 16 residues. Per germline, CDR1 LGHDT and CDR2 YNNKEL (reference sequence).

V is TRBV11-2 and J is TRBJ1-1; possibly TRBD1 for D (5 bases). This CDR3 has 16 residues. The germline V gene has CDR1 SGHAT and CDR2 FQNNGV. V shed 2 bases and J shed 3 bases, with 16 bases lying between them. Here the CDR3 reads CASSLTWQGWDTEAFF. In nucleotides, the CDR3 is TGTGCCAGCAGCTTAACGTGGCAGGGTTGGGACACTGAAGCTTTCTTT.

The chain couples TRBV6-1 to TRBJ1-5; D unresolved. The CDR3 has 14 amino acids. Trimming shortened V by 2 bases and J by 6 bases, and 11 bases separated the two germline ends. CDR1 is MNHNS, CDR2 SASEGT, per germline. Here the CDR3 DNA reads TGTGCCAGCAGTGAATATGATAGCGGTCAGCCCCAGCATTTT. Residues: CASSEYDSGQPQHF.

The rearrangement links TRBV28 to TRBJ1-2; possible D gene TRBD1, 6 bases. Trimming removed 2 bases at V and 5 bases at J, with 24 bases between. The CDR3 is made up of 18 amino acids. Germline V gene data show CDR1 as MDHEN and CDR2 as SYDVKM. The CDR3 DNA is TGTGCCAGCAGTTTAATCGGGTTTTTGGCCGGGACAAATTATGGCTACACCTTC. Translating it yields CASSLIGFLAGTNYGYTF.

CDR3 in DNA: TGTGCCAGCAGTTACTCAACGGGATCCGCTGAAGCTTTCTTT. It specifies CASSYSTGSAEAFF. The chain combines TRBV6-6 with TRBJ1-1, with D hard to call. Trimming shortened V by 0 bases and J by 6 bases, and 11 bases separated the two germline ends. Per the germline V gene, CDR1 is MNHNY and CDR2 is SVGAGI (reference sequence). CDR3 length: 14 amino acids.

The chain carries TRBV4-1 and TRBJ2-2; D uncertain. Trimming left V 4 bases short and J 7 bases short, with 19 bases between. Germline CDR1 and CDR2: MGHRA and YSYEKL. The CDR3 covers 16 residues. In nucleotides, the CDR3 is TGCGCCAGCAGCCTTCACGAATCGGTAGTCGGCGGGGAGCTGTTTTTT. It encodes CASSLHESVVGGELFF.

This chain joins TRBV5-8 and TRBJ2-5; 8 bases are a match to TRBD1. Trimming removed 4 bases from V and 5 bases from J; junction bases left unmatched: 7. The CDR3 totals 14 residues. The germline CDR1 and CDR2 sequences are SGHTS and YDEGEE. The CDR3 DNA reads TGTGCCAGCAGCCTCCGACAGGGGAGGGAGACCCAGTACTTC. Translated: CASSLRQGRETQYF.